This entry lists 6 T cell receptor beta chains sequenced from one sample in a study of blood T cell repertoires in COVID-19 (dated by TCRdb to 2020 to 2021). Library method: the immunoSEQ multiplex PCR assay. What TCRdb holds here is the immuneACCESS table cut down to in-frame rearrangements. Part of the clones is not present; checked against another copy, under half of the missing clones reflect an unresolved V gene, and the others are unexplained. The sample records 55,000 to 90,000 clones, around 85% of which are singletons. In total, the top ten clones hold approximately 32% of the sample. Sequencing was performed on peripheral blood. The receptors originated from a woman of 80 years or more with active or convalescent COVID-19.

This clone came up once. The chain employs TRBV12-3 or TRBV12-4 and TRBJ1-2; D gene uncertain. With 6 bases removed from V and 8 bases from J, the gap between germline ends came to 13 bases. This CDR3 is built from 12 residues. DNA for the CDR3: TGTGCCAGCAGCCTAGCCGCAATCGGCTACACCTTC. Translating gives CASSLAAIGYTF.

This chain connects TRBV5-6 to TRBJ2-7; D is undetermined. V lost 0 bases, J lost 3 bases, and 4 bases lay in between. This CDR3 is built from 12 residues. CDR1 and CDR2 (germline): SGHDT, YYEEEE. The CDR3 DNA reads as TGTGCCAGCAGCTTGGTCAGCTACGAGCAGTACTTC. The encoded protein is CASSLVSYEQYF. The full variable domain, rest sourced from reference TRBV5-6 and TRBJ2-7, is DAGVTQSPTHLIKTRGQQVTLRCSPKSGHDTVSWYQQALGQGPQFIFQYYEEEERQRGNFPDRFSGHQFPNYSSELNVNALLLGDSALYLCASSLVSYEQYFGPGTRLTVT.

This chain connects TRBV4-3 to TRBJ2-1; D is unresolved. CDR1 and CDR2 from the germline V gene are LGHNA and YSLEER. The CDR3 covers 15 residues. Trimming took off 0 bases at V and 8 bases at J, with 14 bases between the two ends. The CDR3, as DNA: TGCGCCAGCAGCCAAGAAATCCAGGCCCACCATGAGCAGTTCTTC. Translated: CASSQEIQAHHEQFF.

This clone was picked up one time. The J gene is TRBJ2-7, the V gene TRBV27; tentative D call: TRBD2 (7 bases). Germline-derived CDR1 and CDR2 are MNHEY and SMNVEV (reference sequence). The germline V and J ends were trimmed by 4 bases and 3 bases, with 13 bases remaining between them. There are 14 residues in the CDR3. The CDR3 loop reads CASSYGGPFYEQYF. The CDR3 DNA is TGTGCCAGCAGTTACGGGGGGCCCTTCTACGAGCAGTACTTC.

CDR3 sequence reads: CASSLVFRSSGGGDTDTQYF. DNA for the CDR3: TGTGCCAGCAGCTTAGTATTCCGGTCTAGCGGGGGGGGTGACACAGATACGCAGTATTTT. The chain is built from TRBV7-6 and TRBJ2-3; 12 nucleotides match TRBD2. Trimming cost V 1 base and J 2 bases; bases outside gene matches: 13. The CDR3 has 20 amino acids. Germline assignment: CDR1 SGHVS and CDR2 FNYEAQ.

This clone was seen once. V gene TRBV5-1 combines with J gene TRBJ1-1; no reliable D call. The V end was cut by 7 bases, the J end by 1 base, with 14 bases between. The germline V gene encodes CDR1 SGHRS and CDR2 YFSETQ. The CDR3 is 14 residues long. CDR3 amino acids: CASASEDSNTEAFF. CDR3 DNA sequence: TGCGCCAGCGCCTCGGAGGATTCGAACACTGAAGCTTTCTTT.